This T cell receptor beta chain was identified in a study of T cell responses to AZD1222 COVID-19 vaccine. To note about this clone: What it binds is unknown.

General observations from the study: Seropositive at baseline were only 5 to 7 AZD1222 recipients. Repertoires were sampled only after the peak T cell response. Donors were mostly white British, more females; clonal diversity possibly underestimated. Unmutated variant regions are reportedly the target of nearly half of TCRs that are spike-specific.

The CDR3 has 14 amino acids. Per the germline V gene, CDR1 is SGHVS and CDR2 is FQNEAQ. V was cut by 5 bases and J by 0 bases, with 10 bases left in between. Method: immunoSEQ multiplex PCR; TCRdb's copy keeps in-frame clones and lacks some. The sample lists fewer than 200,000 clones; roughly 92% were seen once. The source was peripheral blood, collected on day 0 of AZD1222 vaccination. The chain joins TRBV7-8 to TRBJ1-1; D perhaps matches TRBD1 (6 bases). This TCR was recovered from an adult in good health. This CDR3 is CASSLPGVNTEAFF. DNA for the CDR3: TGTGCCAGCAGCCTTCCAGGGGTGAACACTGAAGCTTTCTTT.